A single sample is the source of the 2 T cell receptor beta chains below, sequenced in a study of T cell changes during pregnancy in multiple sclerosis. This table comes from immunoSEQ multiplex PCR, and its TCRdb copy is limited to in-frame clones, with some not included. This sample carries around 38,000 clones, more than 85% of them seen once, and the ten largest clones take approximately 5%. The specimen was CD8+ T cells from peripheral blood mononuclear cells, collected in the third trimester of pregnancy. These receptors originate from a female donor with multiple sclerosis, enrolled in a pregnancy study.

The chain uses TRBV7-9 and TRBJ2-1; a possible D gene is TRBD2 (5 bases). With 7 bases removed from V and 1 base from J, the gap between germline ends came to 14 bases. Germline V gene sequence: CDR1 SEHNR, CDR2 FQNEAQ (reference sequence). CDR3 length equals 15 residues. The CDR3 DNA follows: TGTGCCAGCACCGCCGGACTCCTTTCCTACAATGAGCAGTTCTTC. Amino acids: CASTAGLLSYNEQFF. Looking up the rest from reference TRBV7-9 and TRBJ2-1 gives the full variable domain: DTGVSQNPRHKITKRGQNVTFRCDPISEHNRLYWYRQTLGQGPEFLTYFQNEAQLEKSRLLSDRFSAERPKGSFSTLEIQRTEQGDSAMYLCASTAGLLSYNEQFFGPGTRLTVL.

This rearrangement joins TRBV28 to TRBJ2-7, with TRBD2 as a possible D gene (5 bases). CDR1 is MDHEN, CDR2 SYDVKM, per germline. The CDR3 is made up of 14 amino acids. With 5 bases removed from V and 7 bases from J, the gap between germline ends came to 18 bases. CDR3 region: CASSAGVAVLEQYF. Written as DNA, the CDR3 is TGTGCCAGCAGTGCCGGGGTAGCAGTCCTGGAGCAGTACTTC.